These T cell receptor beta chains were read from a single sample in a study of cytomegalovirus exposure and HLA in healthy donors. Sequenced by immunoSEQ multiplex PCR; TCRdb stores in-frame clones only, minus some. The sample has more than 60,000 clones, around 80% seen once. What was sequenced was PBMCs. The receptors here all came from a man aged 65 to 79 in good health and CMV-seropositive. Both conserved end residues are part of each CDR3. The D gene is left open where the match is weak. Size is stated for part of the rows, as once, few or many counts, or as a class when the clone is expanded.

V: TRBV29-1; size: NA; J: TRBJ2-1; D: NA; CDR3: CSVEDPYTGSYNEQFF; DNA: TGCAGCGTTGAAGATCCCTACACGGGCTCCTACAATGAGCAGTTCTTC
V: TRBV18; size: NA; J: TRBJ2-2; D: TRBD1; CDR3: CASSPTGTQNTGELFF; DNA: TGTGCCAGCTCACCGACAGGGACCCAAAACACCGGGGAGCTGTTTTTT
V: TRBV19; size: NA; J: TRBJ2-2; D: NA; CDR3: CASRSRELAGELFF; DNA: TGTGCCAGTCGGTCGAGGGAATTGGCCGGGGAGCTGTTTTTT
V: TRBV7-9; size: NA; J: TRBJ2-3; D: TRBD1; CDR3: CASSLLTGPTDTQYF; DNA: TGTGCCAGCAGCTTACTGACAGGGCCCACAGATACGCAGTATTTT
V: TRBV2; size: NA; J: TRBJ2-7; D: NA; CDR3: CASSRGYEQYF; DNA: TGTGCCAGCAGTCGAGGCTACGAGCAGTACTTC
V: TRBV15; size: NA; J: TRBJ2-1; D: NA; CDR3: CATSTWMRVDNEQFF; DNA: TGTGCCACCAGCACCTGGATGAGGGTTGACAATGAGCAGTTCTTC
V: TRBV7-9; size: few; J: TRBJ1-6; D: TRBD1; CDR3: CASSLTGGGGSPLHF; DNA: TGTGCCAGCAGCCTGACAGGGGGCGGGGGGTCACCCCTCCACTTT
V: TRBV10-1; size: NA; J: TRBJ1-1; D: NA; CDR3: CASSPRSGNTEAFF; DNA: TGCGCCAGCAGTCCTAGGTCCGGGAACACTGAAGCTTTCTTT
V: TRBV27; size: NA; J: TRBJ2-3; D: TRBD1; CDR3: CASSLQRDRTDTQYF; DNA: TGTGCCAGCAGTTTGCAGAGGGACAGGACAGATACGCAGTATTTT
V: TRBV5-1; size: NA; J: TRBJ2-3; D: NA; CDR3: CASSWERADTQYF; DNA: TGCGCCAGCAGCTGGGAGAGAGCAGATACGCAGTATTTT
V: TRBV7-2; size: NA; J: TRBJ1-1; D: NA; CDR3: CASSLDGRGTVNTEAFF; DNA: TGTGCCAGCAGCTTAGACGGCAGGGGAACTGTGAACACTGAAGCTTTCTTT
V: TRBV2; size: NA; J: TRBJ2-4; D: NA; CDR3: CASSPLVGGADIQYF; DNA: TGTGCCAGCAGTCCCCTGGTGGGGGGAGCGGACATTCAGTACTTC
V: TRBV10-2; size: NA; J: TRBJ2-7; D: NA; CDR3: CASSEEGREQYF; DNA: TGCGCCAGCAGTGAGGAGGGTCGCGAGCAGTACTTC
V: TRBV28; size: NA; J: TRBJ1-2; D: NA; CDR3: CASSFQTPVVGYTF; DNA: TGTGCCAGCAGTTTTCAGACTCCGGTGGTCGGCTACACCTTC
V: TRBV7-2; size: once; J: TRBJ2-7; D: NA; CDR3: CASSLAGHGIYEQYF; DNA: TGTGCCAGCAGCTTAGCAGGGCACGGGATCTACGAGCAGTACTTC
V: TRBV5-1; size: NA; J: TRBJ2-1; D: NA; CDR3: CASSSPGSYNEQFF; DNA: TGCGCCAGCAGCTCACCAGGCTCCTACAATGAGCAGTTCTTC
V: TRBV5-1; size: NA; J: TRBJ2-2; D: TRBD2; CDR3: CASSAGTSGYTGELFF; DNA: TGCGCCAGCAGCGCCGGGACTAGCGGATACACCGGGGAGCTGTTTTTT
V: TRBV5-1; size: NA; J: TRBJ2-1; D: TRBD1; CDR3: CASSPSTGGYNEQFF; DNA: TGCGCCAGCAGCCCCTCGACAGGGGGCTACAATGAGCAGTTCTTC
V: TRBV28; size: NA; J: TRBJ1-1; D: NA; CDR3: CASSLPQGRTEAFF; DNA: TGTGCCAGCAGTCTCCCTCAGGGTCGGACTGAAGCTTTCTTT
V: TRBV6-5; size: NA; J: TRBJ1-6; D: NA; CDR3: CASSYGEGGNSPLHF; DNA: TGTGCCAGCAGTTACGGGGAGGGTGGGAATTCACCCCTCCACTTT
V: TRBV19; size: NA; J: TRBJ1-2; D: NA; CDR3: CASSPGVHYGYTF; DNA: TGTGCCAGTAGTCCGGGGGTCCACTATGGCTACACCTTC
V: TRBV25-1; size: few; J: TRBJ1-4; D: NA; CDR3: CASSGLGQGTNEKLFF; DNA: TGTGCCAGCAGTGGGCTCGGCCAGGGTACTAATGAAAAACTGTTTTTT
V: TRBV14; size: NA; J: TRBJ2-3; D: NA; CDR3: CASSQGLYSTDTQYF; DNA: TGTGCCAGCAGCCAAGGACTATATAGCACAGATACGCAGTATTTT
V: TRBV5-1; size: NA; J: TRBJ1-2; D: NA; CDR3: CASSLTHRDGYTF; DNA: TGCGCCAGCAGCTTAACCCACCGAGATGGCTACACCTTC